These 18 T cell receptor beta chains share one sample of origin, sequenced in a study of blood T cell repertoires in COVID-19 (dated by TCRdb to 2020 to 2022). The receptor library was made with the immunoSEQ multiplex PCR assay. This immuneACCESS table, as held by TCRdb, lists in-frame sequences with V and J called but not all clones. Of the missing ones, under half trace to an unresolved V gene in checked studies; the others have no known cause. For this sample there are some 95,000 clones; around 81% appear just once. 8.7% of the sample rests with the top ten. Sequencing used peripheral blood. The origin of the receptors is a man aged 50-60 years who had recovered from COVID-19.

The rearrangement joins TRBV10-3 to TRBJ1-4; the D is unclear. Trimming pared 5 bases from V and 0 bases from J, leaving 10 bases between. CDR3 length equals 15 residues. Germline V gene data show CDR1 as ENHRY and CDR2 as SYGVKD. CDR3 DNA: TGTGCCATCAGTATAAACTTAGCAACTAATGAAAAACTGTTTTTT. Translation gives CAISINLATNEKLFF.

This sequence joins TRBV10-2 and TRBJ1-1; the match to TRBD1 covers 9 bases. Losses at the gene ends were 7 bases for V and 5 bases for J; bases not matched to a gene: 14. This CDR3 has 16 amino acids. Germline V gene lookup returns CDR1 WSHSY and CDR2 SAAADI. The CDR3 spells CASKELVGQGKTEAFF. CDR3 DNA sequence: TGCGCCAGCAAGGAGTTAGTAGGACAGGGGAAGACTGAAGCTTTCTTT.

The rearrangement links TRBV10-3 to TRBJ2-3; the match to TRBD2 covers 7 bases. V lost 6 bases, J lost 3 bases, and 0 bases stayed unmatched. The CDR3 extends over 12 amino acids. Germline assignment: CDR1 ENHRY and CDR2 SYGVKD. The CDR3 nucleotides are TGTGCCATCAGGGGGGGGACAGATACGCAGTATTTT. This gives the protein CAIRGGTDTQYF.

CDR3 DNA sequence: TGTGCCAGCAGCTTGGACCACAGGGGGTCTAATGAAAAACTGTTTTTT. Translating it yields CASSLDHRGSNEKLFF. The genes are TRBV11-2 and TRBJ1-4, with 8 bases lining up with TRBD1. This CDR3 is 16 amino acids long. Germline V gives CDR1 SGHAT, CDR2 FQNNGV. With 3 bases clipped from V and 3 bases from J, the junction kept 6 bases outside the gene matches. The entire variable domain, with the rest obtained from reference TRBV11-2 and TRBJ1-4, is as follows: EAGVAQSPRYKIIEKRQSVAFWCNPISGHATLYWYQQILGQGPKLLIQFQNNGVVDDSQLPKDRFSAERLKGVDSTLKIQPAKLEDSAVYLCASSLDHRGSNEKLFFGSGTQLSVL.

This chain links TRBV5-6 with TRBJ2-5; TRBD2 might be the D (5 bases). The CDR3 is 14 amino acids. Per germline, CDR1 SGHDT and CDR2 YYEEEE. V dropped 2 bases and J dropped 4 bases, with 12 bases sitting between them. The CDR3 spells CASSFGLEGETQYF. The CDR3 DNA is TGTGCCAGCAGCTTCGGGCTAGAGGGAGAGACCCAGTACTTC.

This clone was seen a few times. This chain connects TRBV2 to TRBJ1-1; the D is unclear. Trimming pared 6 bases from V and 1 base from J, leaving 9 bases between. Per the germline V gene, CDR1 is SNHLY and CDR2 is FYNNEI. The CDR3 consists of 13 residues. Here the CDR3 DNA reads TGTGCCAGCAGCTCCTCCTCGAACACTGAAGCTTTCTTT. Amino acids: CASSSSSNTEAFF.

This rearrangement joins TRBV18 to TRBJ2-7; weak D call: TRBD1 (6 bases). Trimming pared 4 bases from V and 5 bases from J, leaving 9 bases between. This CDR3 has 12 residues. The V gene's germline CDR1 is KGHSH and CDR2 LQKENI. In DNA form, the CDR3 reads TGTGCCAGCTCACTCTCAGGGGACGAGCAGTACTTC. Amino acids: CASSLSGDEQYF.

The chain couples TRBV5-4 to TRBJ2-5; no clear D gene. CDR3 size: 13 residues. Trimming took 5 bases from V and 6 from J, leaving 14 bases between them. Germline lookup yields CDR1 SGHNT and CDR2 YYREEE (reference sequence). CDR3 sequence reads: CASSSEAVQTQYF. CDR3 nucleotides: TGTGCCAGCAGTTCAGAGGCTGTGCAGACCCAGTACTTC.

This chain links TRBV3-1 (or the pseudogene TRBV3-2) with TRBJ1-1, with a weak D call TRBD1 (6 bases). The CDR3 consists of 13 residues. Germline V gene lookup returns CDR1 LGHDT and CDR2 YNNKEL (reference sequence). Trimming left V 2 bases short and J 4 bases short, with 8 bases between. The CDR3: CASSQIRGTEAFF. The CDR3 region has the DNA TGTGCCAGCAGCCAAATCAGGGGCACTGAAGCTTTCTTT.

This CDR3 is CASSLWAGGRGTEAFF. In DNA form, the CDR3 reads TGTGCCAGCAGTTTATGGGCAGGGGGTAGGGGCACTGAAGCTTTCTTT. The chain couples TRBV27 to TRBJ1-1, with TRBD1 matching over 7 bases. CDR3 length: 16 residues. Looked up from germline, CDR1 is MNHEY and CDR2 is SMNVEV (reference sequence). The junction had 9 bases not matched to a gene; V was cut back by 1 base and J by 4 bases.

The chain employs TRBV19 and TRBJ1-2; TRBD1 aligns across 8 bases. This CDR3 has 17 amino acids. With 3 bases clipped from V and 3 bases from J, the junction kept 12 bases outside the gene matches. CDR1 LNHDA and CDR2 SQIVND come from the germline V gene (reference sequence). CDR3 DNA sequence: TGTGCCAGTAGTATGGGGACAGGAATGATCGGGGACTATGGCTACACCTTC. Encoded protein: CASSMGTGMIGDYGYTF.

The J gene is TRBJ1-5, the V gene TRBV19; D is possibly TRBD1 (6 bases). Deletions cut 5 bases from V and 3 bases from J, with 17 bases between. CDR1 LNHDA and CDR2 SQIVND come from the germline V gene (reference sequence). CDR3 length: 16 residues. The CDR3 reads CASSPTFAGVNQPQHF. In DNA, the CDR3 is TGTGCCAGTAGTCCGACATTTGCAGGGGTCAATCAGCCCCAGCATTTT. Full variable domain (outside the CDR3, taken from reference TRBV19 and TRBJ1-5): DGGITQSPKYLFRKEGQNVTLSCEQNLNHDAMYWYRQDPGQGLRLIYYSQIVNDFQKGDIAEGYSVSREKKESFPLTVTSAQKNPTAFYLCASSPTFAGVNQPQHFGDGTRLSIL.

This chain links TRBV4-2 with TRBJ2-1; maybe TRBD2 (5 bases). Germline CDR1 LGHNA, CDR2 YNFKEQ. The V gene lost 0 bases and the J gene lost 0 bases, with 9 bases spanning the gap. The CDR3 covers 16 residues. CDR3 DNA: TGTGCCAGCAGCCAAGATCAAGGGAGCTCCTACAATGAGCAGTTCTTC. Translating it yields CASSQDQGSSYNEQFF.

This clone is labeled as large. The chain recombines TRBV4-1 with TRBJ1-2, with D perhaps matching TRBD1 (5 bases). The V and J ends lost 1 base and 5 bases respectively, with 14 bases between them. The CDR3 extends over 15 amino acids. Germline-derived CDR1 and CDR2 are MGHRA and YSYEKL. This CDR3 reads CASSQGTKAGYGYTF. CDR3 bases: TGCGCCAGCAGCCAAGGGACCAAGGCAGGGTATGGCTACACCTTC.

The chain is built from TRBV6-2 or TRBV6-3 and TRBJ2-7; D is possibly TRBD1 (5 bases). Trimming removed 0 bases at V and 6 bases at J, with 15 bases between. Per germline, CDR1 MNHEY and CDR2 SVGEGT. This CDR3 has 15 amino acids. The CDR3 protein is CASSYSQGIVGEQYF. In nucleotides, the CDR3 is TGTGCCAGCAGTTACTCCCAGGGAATAGTCGGCGAGCAGTACTTC.

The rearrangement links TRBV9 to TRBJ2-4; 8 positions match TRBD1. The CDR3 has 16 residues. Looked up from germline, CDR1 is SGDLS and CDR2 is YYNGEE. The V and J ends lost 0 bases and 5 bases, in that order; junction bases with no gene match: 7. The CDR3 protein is CASSVGQGNAQNIQYF. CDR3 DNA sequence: TGTGCCAGCAGCGTAGGACAGGGGAATGCACAAAACATTCAGTACTTC.

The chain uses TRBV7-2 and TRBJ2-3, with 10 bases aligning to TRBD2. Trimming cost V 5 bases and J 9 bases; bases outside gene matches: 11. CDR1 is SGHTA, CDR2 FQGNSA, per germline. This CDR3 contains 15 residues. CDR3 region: CASSPYASGGETQYF. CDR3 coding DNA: TGTGCCAGCAGCCCCTACGCTAGCGGGGGAGAAACGCAGTATTTT.

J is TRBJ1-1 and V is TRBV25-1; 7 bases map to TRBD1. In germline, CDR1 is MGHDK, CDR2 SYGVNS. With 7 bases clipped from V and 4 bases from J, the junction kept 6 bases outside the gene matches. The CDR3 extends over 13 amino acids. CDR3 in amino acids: CASTSGGGTEAFF. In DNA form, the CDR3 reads TGTGCCAGCACCTCAGGGGGTGGCACTGAAGCTTTCTTT.